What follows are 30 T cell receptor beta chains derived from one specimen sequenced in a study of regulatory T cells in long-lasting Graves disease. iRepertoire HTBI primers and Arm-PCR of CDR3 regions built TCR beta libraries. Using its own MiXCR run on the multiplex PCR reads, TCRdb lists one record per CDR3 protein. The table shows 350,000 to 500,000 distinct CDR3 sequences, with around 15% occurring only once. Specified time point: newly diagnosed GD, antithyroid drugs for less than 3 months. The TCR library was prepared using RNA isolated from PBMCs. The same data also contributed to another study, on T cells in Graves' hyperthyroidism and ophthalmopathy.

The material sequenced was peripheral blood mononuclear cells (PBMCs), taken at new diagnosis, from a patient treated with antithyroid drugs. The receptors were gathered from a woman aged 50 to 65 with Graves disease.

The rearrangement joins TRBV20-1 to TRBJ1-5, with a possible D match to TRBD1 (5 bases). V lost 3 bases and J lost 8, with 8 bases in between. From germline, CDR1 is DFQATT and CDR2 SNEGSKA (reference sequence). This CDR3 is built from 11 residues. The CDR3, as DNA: TGCAGTGCTAGTGGGGGGGAGCCCCAGCATTTT. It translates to CSASGGEPQHF.

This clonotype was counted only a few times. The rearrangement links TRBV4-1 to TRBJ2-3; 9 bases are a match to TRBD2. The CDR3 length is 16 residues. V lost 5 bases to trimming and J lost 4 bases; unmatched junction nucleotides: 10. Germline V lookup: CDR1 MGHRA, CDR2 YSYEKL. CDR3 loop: CASSAGGRIYPDTQYF. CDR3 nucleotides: TGCGCCAGCAGCGCGGGGGGGCGCATCTACCCAGATACGCAGTATTTT.

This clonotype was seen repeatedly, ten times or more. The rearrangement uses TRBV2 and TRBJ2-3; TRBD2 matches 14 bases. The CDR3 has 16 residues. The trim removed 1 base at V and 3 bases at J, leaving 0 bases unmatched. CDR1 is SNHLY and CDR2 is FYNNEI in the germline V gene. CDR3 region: CASSEGTSGRTDTQYF. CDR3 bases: TGTGCCAGCAGTGAAGGGACTAGCGGGAGGACAGATACGCAGTATTTT.

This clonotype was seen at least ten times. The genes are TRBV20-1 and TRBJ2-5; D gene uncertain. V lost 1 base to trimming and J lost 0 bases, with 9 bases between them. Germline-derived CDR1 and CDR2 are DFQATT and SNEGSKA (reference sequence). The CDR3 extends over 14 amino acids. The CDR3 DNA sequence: TGCAGTGCTAGAGTAAGGCAGTACCAAGAGACCCAGTACTTC. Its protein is CSARVRQYQETQYF.

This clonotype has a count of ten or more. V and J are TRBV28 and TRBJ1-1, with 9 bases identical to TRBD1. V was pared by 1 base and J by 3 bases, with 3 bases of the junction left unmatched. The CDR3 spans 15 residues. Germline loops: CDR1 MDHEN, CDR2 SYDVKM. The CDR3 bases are TGTGCCAGCAGTTTATCGGGACAGGGAGACACTGAAGCTTTCTTT. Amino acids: CASSLSGQGDTEAFF.

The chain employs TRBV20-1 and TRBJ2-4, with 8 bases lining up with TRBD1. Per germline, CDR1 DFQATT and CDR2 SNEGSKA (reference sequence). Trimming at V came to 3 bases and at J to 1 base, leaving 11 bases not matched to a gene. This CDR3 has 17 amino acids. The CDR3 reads CSASEAGGAGAKNIQYF. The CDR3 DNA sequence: TGCAGTGCTAGCGAGGCAGGGGGCGCGGGGGCCAAAAACATTCAGTACTTC.

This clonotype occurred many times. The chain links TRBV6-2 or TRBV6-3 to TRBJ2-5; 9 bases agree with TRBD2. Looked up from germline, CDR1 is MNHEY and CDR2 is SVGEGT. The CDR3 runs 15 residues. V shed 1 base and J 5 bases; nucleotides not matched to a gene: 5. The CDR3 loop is CASSYWGLALETQYF. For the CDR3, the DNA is TGTGCCAGCAGTTACTGGGGACTAGCTTTGGAGACCCAGTACTTC.

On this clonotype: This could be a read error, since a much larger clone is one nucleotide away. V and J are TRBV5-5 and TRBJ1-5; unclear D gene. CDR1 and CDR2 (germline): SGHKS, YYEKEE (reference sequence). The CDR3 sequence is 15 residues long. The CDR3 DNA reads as TGTGCCAGCAGCTTGTGGGGTGGCAGCACTCAGCCCCAGCATTTT. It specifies CASSLWGGSTQPQHF.

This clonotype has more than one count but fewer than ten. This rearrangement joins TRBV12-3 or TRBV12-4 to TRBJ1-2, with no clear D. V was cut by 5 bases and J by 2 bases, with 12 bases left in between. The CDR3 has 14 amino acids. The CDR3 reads CASSLPGDNYGYTF. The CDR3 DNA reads TGTGCCAGCAGTCTGCCGGGCGACAACTATGGCTACACCTTC.

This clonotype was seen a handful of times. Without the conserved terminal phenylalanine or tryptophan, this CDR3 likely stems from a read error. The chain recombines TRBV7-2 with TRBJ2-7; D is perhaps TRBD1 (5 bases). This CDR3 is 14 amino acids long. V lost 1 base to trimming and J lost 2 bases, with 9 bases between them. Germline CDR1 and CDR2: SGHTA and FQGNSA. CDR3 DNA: TGTGCCAGCAGCTTAGATAGGGGCGCCTACGAGCAGTACCTC. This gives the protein CASSLDRGAYEQYL.

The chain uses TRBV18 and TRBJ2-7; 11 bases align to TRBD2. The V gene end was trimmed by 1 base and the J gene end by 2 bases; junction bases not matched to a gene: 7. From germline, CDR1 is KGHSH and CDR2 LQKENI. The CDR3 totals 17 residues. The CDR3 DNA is TGTGCCAGCTCACCACTCCCGACTAGCGGGACGACCTACGAGCAGTACTTC. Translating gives CASSPLPTSGTTYEQYF.

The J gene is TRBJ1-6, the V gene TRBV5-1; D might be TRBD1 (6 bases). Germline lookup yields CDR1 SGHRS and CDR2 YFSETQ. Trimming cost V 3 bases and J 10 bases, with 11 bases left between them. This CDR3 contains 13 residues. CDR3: CASSSQGGSPLHF. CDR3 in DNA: TGCGCCAGCAGCTCACAGGGTGGCTCACCCCTCCACTTT.

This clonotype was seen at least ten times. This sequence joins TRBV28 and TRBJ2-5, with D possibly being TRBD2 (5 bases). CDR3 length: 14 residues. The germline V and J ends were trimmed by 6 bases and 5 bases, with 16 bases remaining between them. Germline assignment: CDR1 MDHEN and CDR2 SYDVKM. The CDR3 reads CASSPRGKRETQYF. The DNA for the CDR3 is TGTGCCAGCAGCCCCCGGGGAAAGAGGGAGACCCAGTACTTC. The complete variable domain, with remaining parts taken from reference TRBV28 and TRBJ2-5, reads DVKVTQSSRYLVKRTGEKVFLECVQDMDHENMFWYRQDPGLGLRLIYFSYDVKMKEKGDIPEGYSVSREKKERFSLILESASTNQTSMYLCASSPRGKRETQYFGPGTRLLVL.

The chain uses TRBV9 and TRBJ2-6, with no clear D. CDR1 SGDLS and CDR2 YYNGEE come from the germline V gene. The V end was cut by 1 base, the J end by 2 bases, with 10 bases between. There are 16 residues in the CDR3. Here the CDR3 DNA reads TGTGCCAGCAGCGTATCCCATGTAGCTGGGGCCAACGTCCTGACTTTC. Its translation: CASSVSHVAGANVLTF.

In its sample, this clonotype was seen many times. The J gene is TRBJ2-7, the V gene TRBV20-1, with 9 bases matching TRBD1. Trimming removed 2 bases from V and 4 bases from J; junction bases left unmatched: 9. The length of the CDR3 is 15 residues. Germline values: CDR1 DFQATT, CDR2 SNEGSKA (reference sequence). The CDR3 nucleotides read TGCAGTGCTAGAAACCGGGACAGGGAGGCTTACGAGCAGTACTTC. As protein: CSARNRDREAYEQYF.

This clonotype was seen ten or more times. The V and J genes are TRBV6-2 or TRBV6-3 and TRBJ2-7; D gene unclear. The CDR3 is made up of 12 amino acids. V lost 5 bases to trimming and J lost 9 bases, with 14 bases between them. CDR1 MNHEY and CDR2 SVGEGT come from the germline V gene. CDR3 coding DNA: TGTGCCAGCAGTGAAACCGGGCTTTGGCAGTACTTC. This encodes CASSETGLWQYF.

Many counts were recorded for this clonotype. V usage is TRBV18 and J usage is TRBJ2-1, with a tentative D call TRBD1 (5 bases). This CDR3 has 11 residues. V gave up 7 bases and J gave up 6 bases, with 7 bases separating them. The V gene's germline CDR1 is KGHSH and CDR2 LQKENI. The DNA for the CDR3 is TGTGCCAGCTACGACAGCAATGAGCAGTTCTTC. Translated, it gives CASYDSNEQFF.

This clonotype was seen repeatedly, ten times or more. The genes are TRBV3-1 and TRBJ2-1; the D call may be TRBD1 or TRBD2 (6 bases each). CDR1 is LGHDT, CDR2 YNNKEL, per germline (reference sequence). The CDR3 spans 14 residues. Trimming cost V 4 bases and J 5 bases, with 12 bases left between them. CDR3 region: CASSPDRRDNEQFF. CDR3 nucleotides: TGTGCCAGCAGCCCTGACAGGAGGGACAATGAGCAGTTCTTC.

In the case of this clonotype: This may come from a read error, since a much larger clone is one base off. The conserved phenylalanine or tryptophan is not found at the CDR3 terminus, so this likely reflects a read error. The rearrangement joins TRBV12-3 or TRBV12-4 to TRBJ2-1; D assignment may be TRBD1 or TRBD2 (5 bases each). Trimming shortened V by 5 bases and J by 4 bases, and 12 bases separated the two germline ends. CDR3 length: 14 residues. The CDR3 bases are TGTGCCAGCAGTCCGGGACGGCCATACAATGAGCAGTTCTAC. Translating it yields CASSPGRPYNEQFY.

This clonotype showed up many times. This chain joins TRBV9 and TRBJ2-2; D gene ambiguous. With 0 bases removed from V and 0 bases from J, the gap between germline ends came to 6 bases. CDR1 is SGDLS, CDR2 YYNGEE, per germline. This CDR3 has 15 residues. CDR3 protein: CASSVVGSNTGELFF. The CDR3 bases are TGTGCCAGCAGCGTAGTGGGGTCGAACACCGGGGAGCTGTTTTTT.

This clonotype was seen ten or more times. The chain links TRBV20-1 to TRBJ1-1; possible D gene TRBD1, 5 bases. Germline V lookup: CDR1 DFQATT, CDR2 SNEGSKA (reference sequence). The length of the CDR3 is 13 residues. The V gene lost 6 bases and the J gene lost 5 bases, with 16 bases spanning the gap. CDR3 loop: CSARSQGGTEAFF. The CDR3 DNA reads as TGCAGTGCCCGGAGTCAGGGAGGTACTGAAGCTTTCTTT.

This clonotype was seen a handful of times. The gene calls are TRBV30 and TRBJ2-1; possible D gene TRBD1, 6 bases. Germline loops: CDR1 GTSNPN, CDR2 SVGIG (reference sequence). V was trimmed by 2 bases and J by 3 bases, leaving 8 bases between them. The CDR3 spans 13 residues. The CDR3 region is CAWSTGLYNEQFF. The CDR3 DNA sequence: TGTGCCTGGAGTACAGGGCTCTACAATGAGCAGTTCTTC. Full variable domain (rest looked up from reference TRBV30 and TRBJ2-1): SQTIHQWPATLVQPVGSPLSLECTVEGTSNPNLYWYRQAAGRGLQLLFYSVGIGQISSEVPQNLSASRPQDRQFILSSKKLLLSDSGFYLCAWSTGLYNEQFFGPGTRLTVL.

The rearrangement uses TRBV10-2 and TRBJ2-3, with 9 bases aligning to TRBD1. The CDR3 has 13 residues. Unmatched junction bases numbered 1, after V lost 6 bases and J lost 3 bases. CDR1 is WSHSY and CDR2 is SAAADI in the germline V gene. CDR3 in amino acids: CASRTGGTDTQYF. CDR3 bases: TGCGCCAGCAGGACAGGGGGAACAGATACGCAGTATTTT.

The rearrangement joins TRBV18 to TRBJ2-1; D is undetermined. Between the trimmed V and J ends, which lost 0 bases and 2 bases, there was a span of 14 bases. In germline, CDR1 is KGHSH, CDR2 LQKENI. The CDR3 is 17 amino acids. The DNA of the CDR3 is TGTGCCAGCTCACCACCTCTCACAGCGTCTACCTACAATGAGCAGTTCTTC. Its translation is CASSPPLTASTYNEQFF. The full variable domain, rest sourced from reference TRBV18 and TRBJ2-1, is NAGVMQNPRHLVRRRGQEARLRCSPMKGHSHVYWYRQLPEEGLKFMVYLQKENIIDESGMPKERFSAEFPKEGPSILRIQQVVRGDSAAYFCASSPPLTASTYNEQFFGPGTRLTVL.

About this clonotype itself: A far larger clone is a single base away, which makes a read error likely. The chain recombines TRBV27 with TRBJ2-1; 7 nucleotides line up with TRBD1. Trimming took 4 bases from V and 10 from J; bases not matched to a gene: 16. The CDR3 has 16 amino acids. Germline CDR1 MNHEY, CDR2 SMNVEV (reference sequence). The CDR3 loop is CASSSSTGAVSYEQFF. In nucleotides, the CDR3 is TGTGCCAGCAGTTCGAGTACAGGGGCCGTATCCTACGAGCAGTTCTTC.

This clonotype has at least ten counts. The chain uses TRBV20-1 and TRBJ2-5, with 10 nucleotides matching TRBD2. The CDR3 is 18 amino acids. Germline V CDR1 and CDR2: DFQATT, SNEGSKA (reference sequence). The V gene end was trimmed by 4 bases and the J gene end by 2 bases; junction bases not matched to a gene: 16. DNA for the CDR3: TGCAGTGCTACACCTCGGACTTTAGCGGGAGGCCTACAAGAGACCCAGTACTTC. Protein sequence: CSATPRTLAGGLQETQYF.

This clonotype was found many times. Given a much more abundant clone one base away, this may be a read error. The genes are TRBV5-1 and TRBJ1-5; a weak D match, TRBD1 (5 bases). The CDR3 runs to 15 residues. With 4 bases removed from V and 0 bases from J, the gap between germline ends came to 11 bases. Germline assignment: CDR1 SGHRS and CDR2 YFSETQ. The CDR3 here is CASSPGGISNQPQHF. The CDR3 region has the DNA TGCGCCAGCAGCCCGGGGGGAATTAGCAATCAGCCCCAGCATTTT.

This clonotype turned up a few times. CDR3 nucleotides: TGCAGTGCTAGAGATAGGGCTAGCGCAGTCGGAGAGCAGTACTTC. The encoded protein is CSARDRASAVGEQYF. This chain joins TRBV20-1 and TRBJ2-7; weak D call: TRBD2 (6 bases). Germline CDR1 is DFQATT and CDR2 is SNEGSKA (reference sequence). Between the trimmed V and J ends, which lost 0 bases and 7 bases, there was a span of 19 bases. The CDR3 spans 15 residues.

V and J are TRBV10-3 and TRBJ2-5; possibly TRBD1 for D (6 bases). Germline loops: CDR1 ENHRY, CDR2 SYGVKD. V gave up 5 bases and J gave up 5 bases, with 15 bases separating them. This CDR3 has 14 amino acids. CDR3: CAISLQGGGETQYF. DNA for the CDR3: TGTGCCATCAGTTTACAGGGTGGTGGGGAGACCCAGTACTTC.

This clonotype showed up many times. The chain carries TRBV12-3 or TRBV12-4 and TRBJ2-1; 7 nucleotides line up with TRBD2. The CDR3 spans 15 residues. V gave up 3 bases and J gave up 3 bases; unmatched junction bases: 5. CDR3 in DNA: TGTGCCAGCAGTTTTTTTACTAGCGACTACAATGAGCAGTTCTTC. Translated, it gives CASSFFTSDYNEQFF.